Listed here are 9 T cell receptor beta chains from one sample, sequenced in a study of cytomegalovirus exposure and HLA in healthy donors. The PCR employed 60 Vbeta primers together with 13 Jbeta primers. Sequencing was performed with immunoSEQ multiplex PCR; in TCRdb, only in-frame clones are kept and a portion is missing. The top ten hold roughly 1.9% of the sample, which has approximately 150,000 clones, around three quarters seen once. The sequenced sample was PBMCs. These receptors were collected from a man aged 35-49 years in good health and CMV-seronegative.

Only a few counts were recorded for this clone. The rearrangement joins TRBV30 to TRBJ2-7; TRBD2 agrees at 10 bases. V lost 1 base, J lost 0 bases, and 9 bases stayed unmatched. In germline, CDR1 is GTSNPN, CDR2 SVGIG (reference sequence). The CDR3 runs to 17 residues. CDR3 nucleotide sequence: TGTGCCTGGAGTGACACGACTAGCGGGTTCTTCTCCTACGAGCAGTACTTC. Amino acid sequence: CAWSDTTSGFFSYEQYF.

CDR3 sequence reads: CASRVLSGRISKYNEQFF. The CDR3 DNA reads as TGTGCCAGTAGGGTCCTTAGCGGGAGGATTAGTAAGTACAATGAGCAGTTCTTC. The chain couples TRBV19 to TRBJ2-1, with 10 bases that match TRBD2. Germline values: CDR1 LNHDA, CDR2 SQIVND (reference sequence). Trimming removed 6 bases from V and 4 bases from J; junction bases left unmatched: 15. The CDR3 extends over 18 amino acids.

CDR3 nucleotides: TGTGCCAGCAGTAGCACCTACAATGAGCAGTTCTTC. Its protein product is CASSSTYNEQFF. The chain uses TRBV6-5 and TRBJ2-1; no reliable D call. The V and J ends lost 5 bases and 2 bases respectively, with 4 bases between them. The germline V gene has CDR1 MNHEY and CDR2 SVGAGI. This CDR3 is built from 12 residues.

This rearrangement joins TRBV18 to TRBJ2-7, with D maybe TRBD2 (5 bases). Trimming left V 1 base short and J 0 bases short, with 7 bases between. The CDR3 sequence is 14 residues long. Looked up from germline, CDR1 is KGHSH and CDR2 is LQKENI. The CDR3 loop is CASSPLGSSYEQYF. The CDR3 bases are TGTGCCAGCTCACCACTAGGGAGCTCCTACGAGCAGTACTTC.

This rearrangement joins TRBV5-1 to TRBJ2-5; D uncertain. This CDR3 has 14 amino acids. The germline V gene has CDR1 SGHRS and CDR2 YFSETQ. V gave up 0 bases and J gave up 3 bases, with 9 bases separating them. Written as DNA, the CDR3 is TGCGCCAGCAGCTTGGTTCAGATCGAAGAGACCCAGTACTTC. This sequence encodes CASSLVQIEETQYF.

The chain uses TRBV27 and TRBJ2-1; 9 bases line up with TRBD2. The CDR3 covers 16 residues. V shed 2 bases and J 6 bases; nucleotides not matched to a gene: 8. Germline V gene lookup returns CDR1 MNHEY and CDR2 SMNVEV (reference sequence). The CDR3 sequence is CASSLPLAGHSNEQFF. In nucleotides, the CDR3 is TGTGCCAGCAGTTTACCACTAGCGGGCCACTCCAATGAGCAGTTCTTC.

This rearrangement joins TRBV28 to TRBJ2-5; a weak D match, TRBD2 (5 bases). Trimming cost V 3 bases and J 0 bases, with 11 bases left between them. This CDR3 has 15 residues. The V gene's germline CDR1 is MDHEN and CDR2 SYDVKM. The CDR3 nucleotides are TGTGCCAGCAGTTTCGAGGGAGTTAACCAAGAGACCCAGTACTTC. It yields the protein CASSFEGVNQETQYF.

The rearrangement uses TRBV11-2 and TRBJ2-1; D might be TRBD1 (6 bases). The CDR3 is made up of 16 amino acids. Trimming removed 6 bases from V and 3 bases from J, with 18 bases in between. Germline CDR1 reads SGHAT; CDR2 reads FQNNGV. CDR3: CASSQGAGTRYNEQFF. CDR3 in DNA: TGTGCCAGCAGTCAAGGCGCAGGGACACGCTACAATGAGCAGTTCTTC.

This chain links TRBV19 with TRBJ2-7; possibly TRBD1 for D (8 bases). The CDR3 length is 14 residues. The ends were cut back, 1 base at V and 5 bases at J, with 12 bases in the middle. The germline gives CDR1 LNHDA, CDR2 SQIVND (reference sequence). This chain's CDR3 is CASSIGTGRDEQYF. CDR3 DNA sequence: TGTGCCAGTAGTATAGGGACAGGGAGGGACGAGCAGTACTTC.